The rows below give T cell receptor beta chains drawn from one sample of a study of CD8+ T cells in alopecia areata. Produced via immunoSEQ multiplex PCR; TCRdb's table is partial and in-frame only. The table has 150,000 to 200,000 clones, 60% seen once. This specimen consisted of CD4+ T cells sorted from blood, obtained at week 24, from a patient treated with tofacitinib. These receptors were obtained from a human donor with alopecia areata. Each CDR3 is given with its conserved first and last residue. The order of the fields is CDR3 protein, V gene.

cdr3_aa: CSGRQVLGETQYF; v_call: TRBV29-1
cdr3_aa: CASSTDSGANVLTF; v_call: TRBV6-5
cdr3_aa: CASRLGVEGTEAFF; v_call: TRBV4-3
cdr3_aa: CAWSVQRQETQYF; v_call: TRBV30
cdr3_aa: CAWSEWGRGKSYEQYF; v_call: TRBV30
cdr3_aa: CASSQTSLSGANVLTF; v_call: TRBV14
cdr3_aa: CASSSPDRVHEQYF; v_call: TRBV5-6
cdr3_aa: CSVERSAGAGFTDTQYF; v_call: TRBV29-1
cdr3_aa: CAWSSQGNTEAFF; v_call: TRBV30
cdr3_aa: CASSSTGISYEQYF; v_call: TRBV5-1
cdr3_aa: CAWKAGAAFF; v_call: TRBV30
cdr3_aa: CAGTDSSYNSPLHF; v_call: TRBV30
cdr3_aa: CASSQAGVQPQHF; v_call: TRBV4-3
cdr3_aa: CAITEGVGEAFF; v_call: TRBV10-3
cdr3_aa: CSVVAGARTDTQYF; v_call: TRBV29-1
cdr3_aa: CASSHSTGGSTF; v_call: TRBV4-1
cdr3_aa: CASSLATATSGEQFF; v_call: TRBV7-6
cdr3_aa: CASSPEGQVVSYEQYF; v_call: TRBV5-1
cdr3_aa: CASSLGTSSPLHF; v_call: TRBV7-2
cdr3_aa: CASSSGTPTYEQYF; v_call: TRBV6-5
cdr3_aa: CASGGATSNTEAFF; v_call: TRBV11-3
cdr3_aa: CASSLPGQPANNEQYF; v_call: TRBV5-1
cdr3_aa: CASSDRGQNSPLHF; v_call: TRBV9
cdr3_aa: CASSPTDRGNQPQHF; v_call: TRBV7-9
cdr3_aa: CASSLSRGSSGANVLTF; v_call: TRBV7-9
cdr3_aa: CASSEFLGRNQPQHF; v_call: TRBV6-1
cdr3_aa: CAWNRGYGYTF; v_call: TRBV30
cdr3_aa: CSAGRPDEQYF; v_call: TRBV29-1
cdr3_aa: CASSLVGRSGGELFF; v_call: TRBV5-6
cdr3_aa: CSVEDARGGEQYF; v_call: TRBV29-1
cdr3_aa: CASTDRKGDNEQFF; v_call: TRBV27
cdr3_aa: CASSLRDRGLIQPQHF; v_call: TRBV5-6
cdr3_aa: CASSQSGRGGYTF; v_call: TRBV14
cdr3_aa: CASSLVGDTEAFF; v_call: TRBV5-1
cdr3_aa: CATSRVQETQYF; v_call: TRBV15
cdr3_aa: CARKDRGLIYGYTF; v_call: TRBV2
cdr3_aa: CASSQDGRTGELFF; v_call: TRBV4-3
cdr3_aa: CSVEKGTDTQYF; v_call: TRBV29-1
cdr3_aa: CASSLQIEDTQYF; v_call: TRBV5-4
cdr3_aa: CSALTAILHGEQYF; v_call: TRBV29-1
cdr3_aa: CASRPTGYEAFF; v_call: TRBV2
cdr3_aa: CASSPGSNQPQHF; v_call: TRBV9
cdr3_aa: CASSPRQNMNTEAFF; v_call: TRBV11-2
cdr3_aa: CAWSHTGSGANVLTF; v_call: TRBV30
cdr3_aa: CSVHASGGTDTQYF; v_call: TRBV29-1
cdr3_aa: CSGLQGTGELFF; v_call: TRBV29-1
cdr3_aa: CASSVVGTVNGELFF; v_call: TRBV9
cdr3_aa: CASSVLDRWEDTQYF; v_call: TRBV9
cdr3_aa: CASSDEIRGNTEAFF; v_call: TRBV4-1
cdr3_aa: CASSSGLAGVNEQYF; v_call: TRBV11-2
cdr3_aa: CSANRRDTEAFF; v_call: TRBV29-1